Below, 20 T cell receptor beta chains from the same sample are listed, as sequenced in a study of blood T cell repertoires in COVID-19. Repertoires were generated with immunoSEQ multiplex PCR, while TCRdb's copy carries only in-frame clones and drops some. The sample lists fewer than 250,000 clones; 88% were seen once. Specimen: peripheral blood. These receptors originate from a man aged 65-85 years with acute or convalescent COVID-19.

The CDR3 protein is CASSRAVGAFQFF. In DNA form, the CDR3 reads TGTGCCAGCAGCCGAGCTGTGGGGGCTTTTCAGTTCTTC. The chain carries TRBV3-1 (or the pseudogene TRBV3-2) and TRBJ2-1; D is possibly TRBD1 (6 bases). The CDR3 is 13 residues long. Germline V gene data show CDR1 as LGHDT and CDR2 as YNNKEL (reference sequence). Trimming left V 4 bases short and J 13 bases short, with 17 bases between.

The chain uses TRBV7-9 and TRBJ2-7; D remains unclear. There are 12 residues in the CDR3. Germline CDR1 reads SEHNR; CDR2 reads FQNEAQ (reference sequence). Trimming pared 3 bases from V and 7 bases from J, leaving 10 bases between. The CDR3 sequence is CASSLSSSEQYF. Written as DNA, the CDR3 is TGTGCCAGCAGCTTGAGTAGTTCGGAGCAGTACTTC. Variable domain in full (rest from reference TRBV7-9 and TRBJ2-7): DTGVSQNPRHKITKRGQNVTFRCDPISEHNRLYWYRQTLGQGPEFLTYFQNEAQLEKSRLLSDRFSAERPKGSFSTLEIQRTEQGDSAMYLCASSLSSSEQYFGPGTRLTVT.

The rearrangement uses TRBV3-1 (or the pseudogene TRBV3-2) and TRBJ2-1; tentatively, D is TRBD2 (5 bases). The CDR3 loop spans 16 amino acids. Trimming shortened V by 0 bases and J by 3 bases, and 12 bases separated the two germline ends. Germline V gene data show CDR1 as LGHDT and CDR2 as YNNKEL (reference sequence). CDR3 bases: TGTGCCAGCAGCCAAGAGAGGGTTTCCCTCTACAATGAGCAGTTCTTC. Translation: CASSQERVSLYNEQFF.

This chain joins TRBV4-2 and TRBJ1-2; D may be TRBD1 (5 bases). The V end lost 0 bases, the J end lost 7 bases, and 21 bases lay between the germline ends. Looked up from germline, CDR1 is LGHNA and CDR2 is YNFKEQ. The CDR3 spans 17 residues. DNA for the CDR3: TGTGCCAGCAGCCAAGAAACGACAGCACCAGTTTGGGGTGGCTACACCTTC. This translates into CASSQETTAPVWGGYTF.

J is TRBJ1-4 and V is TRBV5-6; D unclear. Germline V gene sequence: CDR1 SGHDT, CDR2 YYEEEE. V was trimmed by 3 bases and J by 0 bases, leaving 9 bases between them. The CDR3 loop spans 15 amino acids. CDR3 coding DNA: TGTGCCAGCAGCTCCCTCAGGACAACTAATGAAAAACTGTTTTTT. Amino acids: CASSSLRTTNEKLFF. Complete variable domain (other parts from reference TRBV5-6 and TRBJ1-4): DAGVTQSPTHLIKTRGQQVTLRCSPKSGHDTVSWYQQALGQGPQFIFQYYEEEERQRGNFPDRFSGHQFPNYSSELNVNALLLGDSALYLCASSSLRTTNEKLFFGSGTQLSVL.

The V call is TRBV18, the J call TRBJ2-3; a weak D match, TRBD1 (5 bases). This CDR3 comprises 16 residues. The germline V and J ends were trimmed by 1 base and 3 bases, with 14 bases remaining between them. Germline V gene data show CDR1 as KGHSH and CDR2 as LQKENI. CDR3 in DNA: TGTGCCAGCTCACCACTCCAGGGCTTGGGTACAGATACGCAGTATTTT. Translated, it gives CASSPLQGLGTDTQYF.

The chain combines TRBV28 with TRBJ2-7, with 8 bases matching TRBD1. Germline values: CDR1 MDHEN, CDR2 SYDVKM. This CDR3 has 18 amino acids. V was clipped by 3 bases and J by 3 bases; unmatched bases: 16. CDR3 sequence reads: CASSLTGVGFLRLYEQYF. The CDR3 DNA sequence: TGTGCCAGCAGTTTGACAGGGGTCGGCTTCCTTCGGCTCTACGAGCAGTACTTC.

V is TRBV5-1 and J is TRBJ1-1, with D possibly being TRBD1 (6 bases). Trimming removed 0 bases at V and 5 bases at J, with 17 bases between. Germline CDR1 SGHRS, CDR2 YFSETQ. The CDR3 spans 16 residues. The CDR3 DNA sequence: TGCGCCAGCAGCTTGGGGACAGTCCCTTTTCGAACTGAAGCTTTCTTT. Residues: CASSLGTVPFRTEAFF.

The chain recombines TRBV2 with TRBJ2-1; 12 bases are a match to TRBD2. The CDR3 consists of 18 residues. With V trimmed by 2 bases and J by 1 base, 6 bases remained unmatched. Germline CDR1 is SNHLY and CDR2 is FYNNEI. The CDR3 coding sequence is TGTGCCAGCAGTGAATTGACTAGCGGGAGAAGTTCCTACAATGAGCAGTTCTTC. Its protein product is CASSELTSGRSSYNEQFF.

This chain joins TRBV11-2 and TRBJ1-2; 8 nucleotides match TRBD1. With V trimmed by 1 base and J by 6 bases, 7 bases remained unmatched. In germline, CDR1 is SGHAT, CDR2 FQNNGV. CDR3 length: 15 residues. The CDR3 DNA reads TGTGCCAGCAGCTTAGTTAGGGCAGGGGGCGATGGCTACACCTTC. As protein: CASSLVRAGGDGYTF.

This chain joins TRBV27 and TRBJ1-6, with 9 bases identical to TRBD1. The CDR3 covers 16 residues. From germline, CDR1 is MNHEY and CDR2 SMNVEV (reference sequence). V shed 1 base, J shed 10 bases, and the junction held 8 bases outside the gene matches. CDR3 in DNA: TGTGCCAGCAGTTTATTGGACAGGGGAGGCTACTCACCCCTCCACTTT. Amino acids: CASSLLDRGGYSPLHF.

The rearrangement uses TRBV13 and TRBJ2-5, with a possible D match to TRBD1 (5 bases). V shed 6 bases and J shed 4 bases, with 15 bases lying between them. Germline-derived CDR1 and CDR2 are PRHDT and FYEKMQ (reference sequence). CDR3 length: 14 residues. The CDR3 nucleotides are TGTGCCAGCAGTCCAGGGCCTACGGGAGAGACCCAGTACTTC. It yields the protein CASSPGPTGETQYF.

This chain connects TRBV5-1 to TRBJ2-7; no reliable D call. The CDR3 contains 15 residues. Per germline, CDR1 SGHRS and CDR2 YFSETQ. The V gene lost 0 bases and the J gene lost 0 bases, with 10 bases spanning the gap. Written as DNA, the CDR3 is TGCGCCAGCAGCTTGGATCGGGTTACCTCCTACGAGCAGTACTTC. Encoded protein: CASSLDRVTSYEQYF. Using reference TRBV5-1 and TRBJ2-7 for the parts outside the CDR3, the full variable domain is KAGVTQTPRYLIKTRGQQVTLSCSPISGHRSVSWYQQTPGQGLQFLFEYFSETQRNKGNFPGRFSGRQFSNSRSEMNVSTLELGDSALYLCASSLDRVTSYEQYFGPGTRLTVT.

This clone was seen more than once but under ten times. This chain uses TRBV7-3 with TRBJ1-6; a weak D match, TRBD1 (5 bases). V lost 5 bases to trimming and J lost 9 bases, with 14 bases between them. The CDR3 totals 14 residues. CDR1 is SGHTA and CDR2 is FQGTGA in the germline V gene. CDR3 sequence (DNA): TGTGCCAGCAGCCCCGGGACTTTTACTTCACCCCTCCACTTT. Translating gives CASSPGTFTSPLHF.

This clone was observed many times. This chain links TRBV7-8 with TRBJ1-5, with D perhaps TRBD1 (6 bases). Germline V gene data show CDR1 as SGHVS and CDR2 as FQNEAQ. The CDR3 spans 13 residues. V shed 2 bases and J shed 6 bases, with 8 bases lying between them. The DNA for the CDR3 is TGTGCCAGCAGCTTACAGGGGAGTCAGCCCCAGCATTTT. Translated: CASSLQGSQPQHF.

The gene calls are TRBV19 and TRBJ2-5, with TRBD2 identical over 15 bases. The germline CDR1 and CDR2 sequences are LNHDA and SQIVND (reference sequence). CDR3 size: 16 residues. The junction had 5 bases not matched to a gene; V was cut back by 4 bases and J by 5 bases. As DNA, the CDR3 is TGTGCCAGTAGTACAGGACTAGCGGGAGGGCGGGAGACCCAGTACTTC. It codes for CASSTGLAGGRETQYF.

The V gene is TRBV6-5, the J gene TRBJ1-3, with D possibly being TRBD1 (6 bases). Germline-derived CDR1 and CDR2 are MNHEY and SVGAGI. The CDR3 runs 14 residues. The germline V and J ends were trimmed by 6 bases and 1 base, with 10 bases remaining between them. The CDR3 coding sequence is TGTGCCAGCAGCGGGACAAGGTCTGGAAACACCATATATTTT. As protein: CASSGTRSGNTIYF.

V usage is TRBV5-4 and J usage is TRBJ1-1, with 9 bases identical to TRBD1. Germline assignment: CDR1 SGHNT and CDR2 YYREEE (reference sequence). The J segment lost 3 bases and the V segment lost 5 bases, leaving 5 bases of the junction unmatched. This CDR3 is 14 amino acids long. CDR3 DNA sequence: TGTGCCAGCAGTACAGGGGGCGCGGACACTGAAGCTTTCTTT. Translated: CASSTGGADTEAFF.

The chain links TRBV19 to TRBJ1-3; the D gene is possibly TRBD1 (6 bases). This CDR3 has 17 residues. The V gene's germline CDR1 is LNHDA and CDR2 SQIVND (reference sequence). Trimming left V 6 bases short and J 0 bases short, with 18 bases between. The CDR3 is CASSSGTLTFSGNTIYF. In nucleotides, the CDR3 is TGTGCCAGTAGCTCCGGGACACTCACTTTCTCTGGAAACACCATATATTTT. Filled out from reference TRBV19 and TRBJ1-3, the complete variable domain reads DGGITQSPKYLFRKEGQNVTLSCEQNLNHDAMYWYRQDPGQGLRLIYYSQIVNDFQKGDIAEGYSVSREKKESFPLTVTSAQKNPTAFYLCASSSGTLTFSGNTIYFGEGSWLTVV.

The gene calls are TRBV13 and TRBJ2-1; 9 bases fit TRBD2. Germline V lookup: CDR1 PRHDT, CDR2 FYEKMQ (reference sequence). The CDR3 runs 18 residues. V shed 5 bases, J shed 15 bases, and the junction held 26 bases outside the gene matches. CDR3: CASSPLGVGSGRGSGGFF. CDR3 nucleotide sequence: TGTGCCAGCAGCCCCCTTGGAGTGGGTAGCGGGAGAGGTTCCGGTGGGTTCTTC.